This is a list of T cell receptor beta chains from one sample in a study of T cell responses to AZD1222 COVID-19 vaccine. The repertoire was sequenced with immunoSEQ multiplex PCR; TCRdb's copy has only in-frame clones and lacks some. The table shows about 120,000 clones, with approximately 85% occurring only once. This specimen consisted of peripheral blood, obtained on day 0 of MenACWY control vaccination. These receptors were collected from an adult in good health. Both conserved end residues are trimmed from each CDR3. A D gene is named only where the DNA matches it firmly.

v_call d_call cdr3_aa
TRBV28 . ASIRNTEAF
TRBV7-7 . ASSSNPGREETQY
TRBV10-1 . ATQHSNGGHRGEKLF
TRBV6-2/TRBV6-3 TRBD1 ASSDPGTGHYGYT
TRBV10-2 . ASSDGIPGSRELF
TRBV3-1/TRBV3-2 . ASSQGGGGSQETQY
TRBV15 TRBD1 ATSRDGAGGETQY
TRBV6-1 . ASSDMQGISHNEQF
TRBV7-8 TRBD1 ASSSRTGGYGYT
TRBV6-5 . ASSTSSRGTGELF
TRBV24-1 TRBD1 ATSDPDRAGETQY
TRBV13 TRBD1 ASSFSPGQGWETQY
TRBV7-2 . ASSLSPRGTEAF
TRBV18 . ASSPGGLNGYT
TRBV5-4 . ASSKDLEQF
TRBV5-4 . ASNPVGGTRETQY
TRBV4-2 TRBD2 ASSLSGTSRVETQY
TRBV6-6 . ASTPPGQGNTIY
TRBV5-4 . AIRTPSTDTQY
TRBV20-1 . SARGDHEQY
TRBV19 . ATRQGHSGNTIY
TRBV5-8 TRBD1 ASSPGQGASRLNTEAF
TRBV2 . ASKGWQIQETQY
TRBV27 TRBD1 ASSLQGAYNEQF
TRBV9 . ASSSRAGSNSPLH
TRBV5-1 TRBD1 ASSQGAANTEAF
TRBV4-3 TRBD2 ASSQDPLAGGEQF
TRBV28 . ASSIGHRVPTEAF
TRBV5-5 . ASTLRGAVNTEAF
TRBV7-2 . ASSPPERGLSRGETQY
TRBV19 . ASSITGGGGGELF
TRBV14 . ASLPQGYAHTEAF
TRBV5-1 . ASSEQGGPQETQY
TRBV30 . AWSRSGVENYGYT
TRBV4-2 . ASSLTQGDTQY
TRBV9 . ASSVGFSTETQY
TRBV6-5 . ASSYIGENEKLF
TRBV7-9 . ASSHPPRETQY
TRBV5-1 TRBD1 ASSLGQGRFTEAF
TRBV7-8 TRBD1 ASSLGRDRSYT
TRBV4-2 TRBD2 ASSHGAREGTLSYEQY
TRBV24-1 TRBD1 ATNNRGTDTQY
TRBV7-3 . ASSLTGRNTEAF
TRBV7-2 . ASSWMGPTNTEAF
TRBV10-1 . ASSPGSSNSPLH
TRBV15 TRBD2 ATSIAGGDGANVLT
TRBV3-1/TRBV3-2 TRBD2 ASSQAGLAGGETQY
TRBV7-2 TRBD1 ASSFDRGGGYEQY
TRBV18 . ASSPRLVTNTGELF
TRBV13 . ASSSPGANYGYT